This TCR beta chain was documented in a study of blood T cell repertoires in COVID-19. The V end lost 9 bases, the J end lost 4 bases, and 18 bases lay between the germline ends. The CDR3 totals 14 residues. Germline V gene data show CDR1 as LNHDA and CDR2 as SQIVND (reference sequence). The data were produced by immunoSEQ multiplex PCR, yet TCRdb's version contains in-frame clones alone and is incomplete. In the table there are under 350,000 clones, around 82% of which are singletons. This sequence joins TRBV19 and TRBJ1-2, with D uncertain. The sequence came from a woman aged 50 to 60 who had recovered from COVID-19. Sequences were obtained from peripheral blood. CDR3: CASVSGEGRYGYTF. For the CDR3, the DNA is TGTGCCAGCGTCTCCGGGGAGGGTCGCTATGGCTACACCTTC.